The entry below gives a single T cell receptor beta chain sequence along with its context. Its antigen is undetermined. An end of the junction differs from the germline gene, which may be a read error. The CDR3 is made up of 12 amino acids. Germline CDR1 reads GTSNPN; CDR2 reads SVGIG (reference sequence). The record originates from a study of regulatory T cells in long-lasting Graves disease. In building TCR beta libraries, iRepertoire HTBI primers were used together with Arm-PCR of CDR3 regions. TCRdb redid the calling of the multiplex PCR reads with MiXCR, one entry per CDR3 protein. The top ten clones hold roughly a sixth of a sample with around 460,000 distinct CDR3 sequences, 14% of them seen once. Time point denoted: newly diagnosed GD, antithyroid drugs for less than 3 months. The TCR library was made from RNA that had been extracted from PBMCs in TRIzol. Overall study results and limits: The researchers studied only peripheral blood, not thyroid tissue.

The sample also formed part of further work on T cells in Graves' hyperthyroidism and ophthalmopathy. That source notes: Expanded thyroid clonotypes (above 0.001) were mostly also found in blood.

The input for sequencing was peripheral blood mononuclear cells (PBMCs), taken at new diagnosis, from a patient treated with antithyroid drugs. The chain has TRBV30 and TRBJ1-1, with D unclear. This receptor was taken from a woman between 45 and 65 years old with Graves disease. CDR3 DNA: TGTGCCTGGAGTCCCGGTGGTACTGTAGCTTTCTTT. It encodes CAWSPGGTVAFF.